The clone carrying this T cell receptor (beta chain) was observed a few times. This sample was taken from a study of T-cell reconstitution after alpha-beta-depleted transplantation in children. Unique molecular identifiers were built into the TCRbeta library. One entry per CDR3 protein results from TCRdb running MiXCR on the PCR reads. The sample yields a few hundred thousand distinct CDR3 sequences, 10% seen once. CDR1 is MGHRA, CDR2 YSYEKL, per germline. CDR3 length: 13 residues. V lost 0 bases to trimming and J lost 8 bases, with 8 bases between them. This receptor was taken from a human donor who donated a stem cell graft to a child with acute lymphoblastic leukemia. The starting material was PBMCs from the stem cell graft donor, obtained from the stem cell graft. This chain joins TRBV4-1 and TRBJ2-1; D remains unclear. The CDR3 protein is CASSQDRVDEQFF. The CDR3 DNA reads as TGCGCCAGCAGCCAAGATAGGGTCGATGAGCAGTTCTTC.